A single sample is the source of the 19 T cell receptor beta chains below, sequenced in a study of T cell repertoires in cytomegalovirus infection. TCRdb re-analysed the reads in MiXCR, keeping a single row per CDR3 protein. This table has 500,000 to 600,000 distinct CDR3 sequences, approximately 15% appearing once. Sample: CD8+ T cells from PBMCs. Source of these receptors: a human donor in good health (CMV status not recorded). Some clones in this sample may be carry-over from other donors' samples.

The chain carries TRBV11-2 and TRBJ2-7; D is unclear. In germline, CDR1 is SGHAT, CDR2 FQNNGV. The CDR3 totals 15 residues. Trimming removed 4 bases at V and 7 bases at J, with 20 bases between. The CDR3 nucleotides are TGTGCCAGCAGCTCCGCTGCCGTTGATCAACGAGAGCAGTACTTC. It is translated as CASSSAAVDQREQYF.

The sample holds many counts of this clonotype. The DNA for the CDR3 is TGTGCCAGCGGGCCTAGCGGGGGGGATACTATAATCACAGATACGCAGTATTTT. This sequence encodes CASGPSGGDTIITDTQYF. V and J are TRBV27 and TRBJ2-3; TRBD2 aligns across 12 bases. The germline CDR1 and CDR2 sequences are MNHEY and SMNVEV (reference sequence). The CDR3 totals 18 residues. Germline trimming cut 8 bases from V and 2 bases from J; bases unmatched to any gene: 14.

This clonotype was counted many times. CDR3 region: CASSYRLASVNEQFF. For the CDR3, the DNA is TGTGCCAGCAGTTACAGGCTAGCGTCAGTCAATGAGCAGTTCTTC. This chain connects TRBV6-2 or TRBV6-3 to TRBJ2-1; tentative D call: TRBD2 (6 bases). Deletions cut 2 bases from V and 6 bases from J, with 14 bases between. Germline V gene lookup returns CDR1 MNHEY and CDR2 SVGEGT. The CDR3 consists of 15 residues.

This clonotype was seen ten or more times. In nucleotides, the CDR3 is TGTGCCAGCATCCGCGGATGGGGGTCCACTGAAGCTTTCTTT. Encoded protein: CASIRGWGSTEAFF. The chain is built from TRBV7-2 and TRBJ1-1, with a possible D match to TRBD1 (5 bases). The V end was cut by 7 bases, the J end by 4 bases, with 16 bases between. CDR3 length: 14 residues. Germline V gives CDR1 SGHTA, CDR2 FQGNSA. The entire variable domain, with the rest obtained from reference TRBV7-2 and TRBJ1-1, is as follows: GAGVSQSPSNKVTEKGKDVELRCDPISGHTALYWYRQSLGQGLEFLIYFQGNSAPDKSGLPSDRFSAERTGGSVSTLTIQRTQQEDSAVYLCASIRGWGSTEAFFGQGTRLTVV.

The chain joins TRBV6-6 to TRBJ2-3; 12 bases are a match to TRBD2. Losses at the gene ends were 5 bases for V and 3 bases for J; bases not matched to a gene: 6. The CDR3 is 16 residues long. Germline V lookup: CDR1 MNHNY, CDR2 SVGAGI (reference sequence). The CDR3 loop is CASSVASGRVTDTQYF. CDR3 coding DNA: TGTGCCAGCAGTGTGGCTAGCGGGAGGGTAACAGATACGCAGTATTTT.

The sample holds many counts of this clonotype. The chain links TRBV4-1 to TRBJ1-1, with D tentatively TRBD1 (5 bases). Germline V gene lookup returns CDR1 MGHRA and CDR2 YSYEKL. Trimming took off 3 bases at V and 0 bases at J, with 14 bases between the two ends. The CDR3 has 16 amino acids. The CDR3 sequence: CASSQQIQVLNTEAFF. Written as DNA, the CDR3 is TGCGCCAGCAGCCAGCAAATACAGGTCTTGAACACTGAAGCTTTCTTT.

This clonotype was detected many times. This rearrangement joins TRBV7-6 to TRBJ2-7; 7 bases are a match to TRBD1. The CDR3 covers 15 residues. The V and J ends lost 1 base and 3 bases, in that order; junction bases with no gene match: 6. From germline, CDR1 is SGHVS and CDR2 FNYEAQ. The CDR3 DNA is TGTGCCAGCAGCTTAGGACAGGGACCTAACTACGAGCAGTACTTC. Encoded protein: CASSLGQGPNYEQYF. The full variable domain, completed using reference TRBV7-6 and TRBJ2-7, is GAGVSQSPRYKVTKRGQDVALRCDPISGHVSLYWYRQALGQGPEFLTYFNYEAQQDKSGLPNDRFSAERPEGSISTLTIQRTEQRDSAMYRCASSLGQGPNYEQYFGPGTRLTVT.

This clonotype was observed a handful of times. The CDR3 sequence is CASSQPSGGTLGETQYF. The CDR3 bases are TGTGCCAGCAGCCAACCTAGCGGGGGTACCCTGGGGGAGACCCAGTACTTC. This chain uses TRBV3-1 with TRBJ2-5, with TRBD2 matching 10 bases. Germline V lookup: CDR1 LGHDT, CDR2 YNNKEL (reference sequence). J lost 5 bases, V lost 2 bases, and 11 bases had no gene match. The CDR3 spans 17 residues.

The rearrangement links TRBV7-9 to TRBJ2-5; TRBD2 is a possible D gene (5 bases). The CDR3 consists of 12 residues. From germline, CDR1 is SEHNR and CDR2 FQNEAQ (reference sequence). The V and J ends lost 5 bases and 6 bases respectively, with 10 bases between them. The CDR3 region has the DNA TGTGCCAGCAGCGCTTCCGGGAAGACCCAGTACTTC. It encodes CASSASGKTQYF.

This clonotype was observed many times. V and J are TRBV12-3 or TRBV12-4 and TRBJ1-4; TRBD1 is a possible D gene (5 bases). Trimming cost V 6 bases and J 1 base, with 15 bases left between them. The CDR3 is 16 amino acids. The CDR3 loop reads CASSLSGEGTNEKLFF. CDR3 sequence (DNA): TGTGCCAGCAGCCTTTCGGGGGAGGGAACTAATGAAAAACTGTTTTTT.

This clonotype was observed many times. V and J are TRBV12-3 or TRBV12-4 and TRBJ2-5, with D maybe TRBD1 (6 bases). This CDR3 comprises 13 residues. The ends were cut back, 7 bases at V and 2 bases at J, with 11 bases in the middle. This CDR3 is CASTLDSQETQYF. The DNA for the CDR3 is TGTGCCAGCACCTTGGACAGTCAAGAGACCCAGTACTTC.

This rearrangement joins TRBV19 to TRBJ2-1, with D possibly called TRBD1 or TRBD2 (6 bases each). CDR3 size: 14 residues. Trimming stripped 9 bases from V and 10 bases from J, with 22 bases between. Germline V gene sequence: CDR1 LNHDA, CDR2 SQIVND (reference sequence). CDR3 DNA: TGTGCCAGCCTACCTCGAGGGGGGCGACGGGAGCAGTTCTTC. This translates into CASLPRGGRREQFF.

For this clonotype: This may arise from a read error, as a much more abundant clone is one base away. The chain recombines TRBV7-9 with TRBJ1-1; unclear D gene. The CDR3 spans 13 residues. Deletions cut 5 bases from V and 10 bases from J, with 17 bases between. Germline V CDR1 and CDR2: SEHNR, FQNEAQ (reference sequence). The DNA of the CDR3 is TGTGCCAGCAGCCAGCCCTCGACCGAAGTAGCTTTCTTT. It specifies CASSQPSTEVAFF.

This clonotype was detected ten times or more. The chain couples TRBV19 to TRBJ1-3, with D unresolved. CDR1 is LNHDA and CDR2 is SQIVND in the germline V gene (reference sequence). V was clipped by 4 bases and J by 4 bases, with 17 bases between them. The CDR3 is made up of 16 amino acids. The CDR3 is CASSTYSIKGGNTIYF. CDR3 DNA sequence: TGTGCCAGTAGTACCTATTCTATTAAGGGAGGAAACACCATATATTTT.

This clonotype was picked up many times. The CDR3 sequence is CASSGPGPEGDTQYF. The DNA for the CDR3 is TGTGCCAGCAGCGGGCCGGGTCCTGAAGGAGATACGCAGTATTTT. This chain connects TRBV7-3 to TRBJ2-3, with D uncertain. This CDR3 has 15 residues. Germline lookup yields CDR1 SGHTA and CDR2 FQGTGA. V lost 5 bases to trimming and J lost 5 bases, with 17 bases between them. Combining the CDR3 with reference TRBV7-3 and TRBJ2-3 gives the whole variable domain GAGVSQTPSNKVTEKGKYVELRCDPISGHTALYWYRQSLGQGPEFLIYFQGTGAADDSGLPNDRFFAVRPEGSVSTLKIQRTERGDSAVYLCASSGPGPEGDTQYFGPGTRLTVL.

This clonotype has more than one count but fewer than ten. This chain links TRBV7-9 with TRBJ2-7; D could derive from TRBD1 or TRBD2 (7 bases each). The V gene lost 5 bases and the J gene lost 1 base, with 18 bases spanning the gap. The CDR3 is 16 amino acids. CDR1 is SEHNR and CDR2 is FQNEAQ in the germline V gene (reference sequence). The CDR3 sequence: CASSARGRGGSYEQYF. The CDR3 region has the DNA TGTGCCAGCAGCGCTCGGGGCAGGGGGGGATCCTACGAGCAGTACTTC.

The chain links TRBV9 to TRBJ2-7; 16 bases match TRBD2. The CDR3 has 13 amino acids. Per the germline V gene, CDR1 is SGDLS and CDR2 is YYNGEE. Losses at the gene ends were 4 bases for V and 11 bases for J; bases not matched to a gene: 3. The CDR3 sequence: CASSFGTSGREYF. CDR3 nucleotides: TGTGCCAGCAGCTTCGGGACTAGCGGGAGGGAGTACTTC.

This clonotype was observed at least ten times. This chain joins TRBV5-4 and TRBJ1-2; 7 bases line up with TRBD1. The CDR3 extends over 14 amino acids. Germline CDR1 SGHNT, CDR2 YYREEE (reference sequence). The ends lost 3 bases at V and 4 bases at J; junction bases unmatched: 6. The CDR3: CASSSEQGSYGYTF. CDR3 DNA sequence: TGTGCCAGCAGCTCAGAACAGGGGAGCTATGGCTACACCTTC.

This clonotype was detected once. Since a much larger clone is just one base distant, this may be a read error. The chain recombines TRBV7-3 with TRBJ2-7, with TRBD2 identical over 11 bases. Germline V CDR1 and CDR2: SGHTA, FQGTGA. The CDR3 is 15 amino acids. Here the CDR3 reads CASSETSGGPYKQYF. CDR3 in DNA: TGTGCCAGCAGCGAAACTAGCGGGGGACCCTACAAGCAGTACTTC.